Each of the 25 T cell receptor beta chains below was sequenced from the same sample in a study of shared clonotypes between healthy human individuals. Sequencing used immunoSEQ multiplex PCR; TCRdb keeps in-frame clones, though not all of them. The table lists approximately 2.1 million clones, roughly 93% of them singletons. The sequencing input was naive CD4+ T cells from PBMCs. The subset here: CD45RA+ positively selected. These receptors were collected from a man between 18 and 29 years old in good health. Some clones in this sample may be carry-over from other donors' samples.

The chain carries TRBV7-2 and TRBJ2-3; the D is unclear. With 5 bases removed from V and 4 bases from J, the gap between germline ends came to 10 bases. CDR3 size: 13 residues. Germline values: CDR1 SGHTA, CDR2 FQGNSA. CDR3 residues: CASSDQSADTQYF. In DNA form, the CDR3 reads TGTGCCAGCAGCGACCAAAGCGCAGATACGCAGTATTTT.

This chain connects TRBV28 to TRBJ1-2, with TRBD1 matching 7 bases. Germline CDR1 reads MDHEN; CDR2 reads SYDVKM. The V gene end was trimmed by 3 bases and the J gene end by 4 bases; junction bases not matched to a gene: 23. The CDR3 length is 20 residues. CDR3 nucleotide sequence: TGTGCCAGCAGTTTTCATGGGTTGGGAGGGGGCAGTTCGGCGACCTATGGCTACACCTTC. Amino acid sequence: CASSFHGLGGGSSATYGYTF.

V gene TRBV2 combines with J gene TRBJ1-4; D is ambiguous. The V gene lost 5 bases and the J gene lost 6 bases, with 22 bases spanning the gap. The CDR3 is 17 residues long. Germline V gene data show CDR1 as SNHLY and CDR2 as FYNNEI. The CDR3 nucleotides read TGTGCCAGCAGTCCAGGTGCGGGGAGGAGGTCTTATGAAAAACTGTTTTTT. Protein product: CASSPGAGRRSYEKLFF.

The chain employs TRBV11-2 and TRBJ2-3; D not certain. V was cut by 3 bases and J by 2 bases, with 15 bases left in between. Germline CDR1 is SGHAT and CDR2 is FQNNGV. The length of the CDR3 is 16 residues. CDR3 nucleotides: TGTGCCAGCAGCTTGCTGCCAGTGAGTTCCACAGATACGCAGTATTTT. It codes for CASSLLPVSSTDTQYF.

The V call is TRBV7-6, the J call TRBJ1-2; the match to TRBD1 covers 9 bases. The V gene end was trimmed by 1 base and the J gene end by 7 bases; junction bases not matched to a gene: 4. The CDR3 consists of 14 residues. Germline CDR1 reads SGHVS; CDR2 reads FNYEAQ. In DNA, the CDR3 is TGTGCCAGCAGCTTAGGAGGACAGGGGTCTGGCTACACCTTC. Its protein is CASSLGGQGSGYTF.

V is TRBV2 and J is TRBJ2-5; TRBD1 agrees at 8 bases. CDR1 and CDR2 from the germline V gene are SNHLY and FYNNEI. J gave up 5 bases and V 6 bases, and 5 bases lay outside the gene matches. The CDR3 spans 13 residues. CDR3 coding DNA: TGTGCCAGCAGGCTGGGACAGGTCGAGACCCAGTACTTC. Its translation: CASRLGQVETQYF.

This chain joins TRBV7-8 and TRBJ2-5; no firm D call. This CDR3 spans 14 amino acids. Looked up from germline, CDR1 is SGHVS and CDR2 is FQNEAQ. The V and J ends lost 5 bases and 9 bases respectively, with 19 bases between them. The CDR3 DNA is TGTGCCAGCAGCCCTAGTGGGTATGCCGCGGCCCAGTACTTC. This translates into CASSPSGYAAAQYF.

The chain uses TRBV10-3 and TRBJ2-7; 8 bases align to TRBD1. This CDR3 region has 13 residues. Unmatched junction bases numbered 8, after V lost 7 bases and J lost 6 bases. Per the germline V gene, CDR1 is ENHRY and CDR2 is SYGVKD. CDR3 nucleotide sequence: TGTGCCATCACCTTGGACAGGGAGCGCGAGCAGTACTTC. Translating gives CAITLDREREQYF.

The rearrangement links TRBV19 to TRBJ1-5, with D unresolved. The CDR3 has 14 amino acids. Germline assignment: CDR1 LNHDA and CDR2 SQIVND (reference sequence). V was pared by 6 bases and J by 3 bases, with 12 bases between. The CDR3 loop reads CASSPTWANQPQHF. Written as DNA, the CDR3 is TGTGCCAGTAGCCCCACCTGGGCCAATCAGCCCCAGCATTTT.

The CDR3 protein is CASSYPMARGGETQYF. Here the CDR3 DNA reads TGTGCCAGCAGCTACCCCATGGCTCGGGGGGGAGAGACCCAGTACTTC. The V call is TRBV7-9, the J call TRBJ2-5; 8 positions agree with TRBD2. The germline CDR1 and CDR2 sequences are SEHNR and FQNEAQ (reference sequence). This CDR3 is 16 amino acids long. V was clipped by 4 bases and J by 4 bases; unmatched bases: 11.

This chain links TRBV25-1 with TRBJ2-4, with D possibly being TRBD2 (6 bases). Germline lookup yields CDR1 MGHDK and CDR2 SYGVNS. CDR3 length: 16 amino acids. V dropped 6 bases and J dropped 0 bases, with 15 bases sitting between them. In nucleotides, the CDR3 is TGTGCCAGCAGCTCTAATGGGGGACTAGCCAAAAACATTCAGTACTTC. Residues: CASSSNGGLAKNIQYF.

This chain joins TRBV9 and TRBJ1-2, with no clear D. Per germline, CDR1 SGDLS and CDR2 YYNGEE. V lost 4 bases and J 5 bases, leaving 12 bases between the germline ends. The CDR3 runs 13 residues. In DNA, the CDR3 is TGTGCCAGCAGCCCCCTAGAACGTTATGGCTACACCTTC. This translates into CASSPLERYGYTF. Variable domain in full (rest from reference TRBV9 and TRBJ1-2): DSGVTQTPKHLITATGQRVTLRCSPRSGDLSVYWYQQSLDQGLQFLIQYYNGEERAKGNILERFSAQQFPDLHSELNLSSLELGDSALYFCASSPLERYGYTFGSGTRLTVV.

This chain uses TRBV5-4 with TRBJ1-2; D call uncertain. The CDR3 has 14 residues. Germline loops: CDR1 SGHNT, CDR2 YYREEE (reference sequence). The germline V and J ends were trimmed by 0 bases and 1 base, with 7 bases remaining between them. The CDR3 region has the DNA TGTGCCAGCAGCTTGGCCGCCGTTAACTATGGCTACACCTTC. Encoded protein: CASSLAAVNYGYTF. The complete variable domain, with remaining parts taken from reference TRBV5-4 and TRBJ1-2, reads ETGVTQSPTHLIKTRGQQVTLRCSSQSGHNTVSWYQQALGQGPQFIFQYYREEENGRGNFPPRFSGLQFPNYSSELNVNALELDDSALYLCASSLAAVNYGYTFGSGTRLTVV.

The J gene is TRBJ1-1, the V gene TRBV7-3; D is uncertain. Between the trimmed V and J ends, which lost 5 bases and 11 bases, there was a span of 24 bases. Germline CDR1 SGHTA, CDR2 FQGTGA. The CDR3 spans 15 residues. CDR3 DNA sequence: TGTGCCAGCAGCCCCATCTCTATGGGCTCCCTGGGGGCTTTCTTT. It is translated as CASSPISMGSLGAFF.

The chain couples TRBV27 to TRBJ1-5, with a tentative D call TRBD1 (5 bases). This CDR3 spans 14 amino acids. Trimming cost V 5 bases and J 10 bases, with 18 bases left between them. Per the germline V gene, CDR1 is MNHEY and CDR2 is SMNVEV (reference sequence). DNA of the CDR3: TGTGCCAGCAGTCCCGCAGACGTGAGGGGACCCCAGCATTTT. It specifies CASSPADVRGPQHF.

The V and J genes are TRBV2 and TRBJ2-7, with D possibly TRBD2 on 6 matching bases. The CDR3 spans 14 residues. Trimming removed 6 bases at V and 2 bases at J, with 14 bases between. The germline CDR1 and CDR2 sequences are SNHLY and FYNNEI. CDR3 nucleotide sequence: TGTGCCAGCAGGGCGGGGCCTACTCCCTACGAGCAGTACTTC. Its translation: CASRAGPTPYEQYF.

The chain uses TRBV28 and TRBJ1-6; no reliable D call. The length of the CDR3 is 15 residues. With 5 bases removed from V and 9 bases from J, the gap between germline ends came to 17 bases. Germline lookup yields CDR1 MDHEN and CDR2 SYDVKM. CDR3 sequence reads: CASSLGGQRASPLHF. CDR3 DNA: TGTGCCAGCAGTCTGGGAGGCCAGAGGGCTTCACCCCTCCACTTT.

This chain joins TRBV28 and TRBJ1-4; a weak D match, TRBD1 (6 bases). The V end lost 5 bases, the J end lost 17 bases, and 24 bases lay between the germline ends. This CDR3 spans 14 amino acids. Germline loops: CDR1 MDHEN, CDR2 SYDVKM. The CDR3 spells CASSPTHFGTRGFF. Here the CDR3 DNA reads TGTGCCAGCAGTCCAACCCACTTTGGGACCAGGGGTTTTTTT.

This chain links TRBV9 with TRBJ2-7, with 8 bases matching TRBD2. The CDR3 is 13 residues long. The trim removed 4 bases at V and 5 bases at J, leaving 5 bases unmatched. The germline CDR1 and CDR2 sequences are SGDLS and YYNGEE. CDR3 sequence: CASSRTSRDEQYF. In nucleotides, the CDR3 is TGTGCCAGCAGCCGGACTAGCCGTGACGAGCAGTACTTC.

The rearrangement links TRBV19 to TRBJ2-5; D uncertain. From germline, CDR1 is LNHDA and CDR2 SQIVND (reference sequence). The germline V and J ends were trimmed by 0 bases and 2 bases, with 10 bases remaining between them. CDR3 length: 15 amino acids. The CDR3 nucleotides read TGTGCCAGTAGTATAGATGGCCAAGGGCAAGAGACCCAGTACTTC. This sequence encodes CASSIDGQGQETQYF.

The sample holds one count of this clone. The chain links TRBV7-2 to TRBJ1-1; D is ambiguous. The CDR3 has 18 amino acids. V gave up 5 bases and J gave up 4 bases, with 26 bases separating them. The germline CDR1 and CDR2 sequences are SGHTA and FQGNSA. The CDR3 nucleotides are TGTGCCAGCAGCCGACCCGTTGGGAGGGCTGAACGGAGCACTGAAGCTTTCTTT. Translated: CASSRPVGRAERSTEAFF.

J is TRBJ1-2 and V is TRBV5-1, with 7 nucleotides matching TRBD1. Germline V CDR1 and CDR2: SGHRS, YFSETQ. After removal of 4 bases from V and 2 bases from J, the junction contained 8 bases not matched to a gene. This CDR3 region has 15 residues. For the CDR3, the DNA is TGCGCCAGCAGCGATGGACAGGTTGGGAACTATGGCTACACCTTC. This encodes CASSDGQVGNYGYTF.

V usage is TRBV5-1 and J usage is TRBJ1-1; D unclear. The V gene's germline CDR1 is SGHRS and CDR2 YFSETQ. The CDR3 length is 16 residues. V lost 1 base and J 8 bases, leaving 21 bases between the germline ends. The CDR3 DNA reads as TGCGCCAGCAGCTTGCCTAAGCGGCAGACCCCGGACGAAGCTTTCTTT. Its translation: CASSLPKRQTPDEAFF.

This chain links TRBV18 with TRBJ1-3, with D tentatively TRBD1 (5 bases). Germline CDR1 KGHSH, CDR2 LQKENI. The CDR3 is 16 residues long. The V end lost 1 base, the J end lost 3 bases, and 13 bases lay between the germline ends. The CDR3: CASSPLLDRFGNTIYF. Written as DNA, the CDR3 is TGTGCCAGCTCACCACTTCTAGACAGATTTGGAAACACCATATATTTT.

V and J are TRBV15 and TRBJ2-5; tentatively, D is TRBD1 (7 bases). The CDR3 extends over 15 amino acids. Germline-derived CDR1 and CDR2 are LNHNV and YYDKDF (reference sequence). V shed 2 bases and J shed 3 bases, with 13 bases lying between them. The CDR3 protein is CATSRRQGGEETQYF. CDR3 bases: TGTGCCACCAGCAGAAGACAGGGAGGCGAAGAGACCCAGTACTTC.